This T cell receptor beta chain was observed in a study of cytomegalovirus exposure and HLA in healthy donors (dated by TCRdb to about 2017). A note on the overall study: An earlier analysis of 550 to 700 of the donors reported approximately 290 Gb of sequence data and around 120 million unique TCR beta sequences from roughly 180 million T cells. An early release covering 500 to 750 HLA-typed donors comprised 300 to 350 gigabases of sequencing data and tens of millions of unique TCR sequences. Among the approximately 420 genotyped donors, approximately 81% belonged to the genetic ancestry cluster associated with self-reported Caucasian donors. The aim of the study was to test whether cataloging public T cell receptors could identify signatures of past pathogen exposure. The study used immunosequencing to profile the T cell repertoires of approximately 650 subjects and linked those repertoires to cytomegalovirus serostatus. A separate validation cohort of some 130 different subjects was used in addition to the 666-subject first cohort. To predict cytomegalovirus infection status, the study brought together high-throughput TCR immunosequencing, statistical association of individual TCRs with disease status, and machine learning. In a later analysis, previously published TCR beta repertoires from more than 500 donors were re-analyzed and high-resolution HLA genotyping was added so that TCR occurrence patterns could be studied. In the later analysis, no new phenotypic data were used to find candidate immune exposures; instead, reliance was placed on TCR beta sequences and their occurrence across donors. An earlier analysis of fewer than 750 of the donors used high-throughput TCR beta sequencing to judge whether each TCR beta V gene segment behaved as functional or pseudogenic. Alongside the repertoire data, information on donor age, sex, ethnicity and CMV serostatus was compiled. A later genetic analysis took genome-wide SNP genotypes for about 55% of the roughly 670 donors and used that subset as a discovery cohort. All discovery cohort repertoires had been generated on a single sequencing platform. HLA typing included class I and class II loci at four-digit resolution. Typing coverage differed by locus: A, B, C, DRB1 and DQB1 were typed in about 629-630 donors, DQA1 in 522, DPA1 in around 610, and DPB1 in 450 to 480. Because of strong linkage in the cohort, roughly five DR-DQ haplotypes were treated as single units for association and clustering. Among about 400 genotyped donors of the cohort, an average of approximately 220,000 unique TCR beta nucleotide sequences was sequenced per donor, of which approximately 19% were non-productive. Beyond this particular receptor, the publication reports: Linkage disequilibrium might explain the correlated functional status among segregating V segments, but an unknown experimental factor could not be excluded. Most TCR sequences were observed very rarely across donors, whereas some public TCRs were present in many individuals. In the study, about 150 TCR beta chains were listed as associated with cytomegalovirus. A few of the identified cytomegalovirus-associated TCR beta chains were confirmed in vitro to be specific for cytomegalovirus antigens. In a later analysis, most CMV-associated TCR beta chains were found to appear HLA-restricted, with HLA associations seemingly driven largely by CMV exposure. According to the authors, the approach could potentially be generalized to other disease states and immunological phenotypes. The earlier analysis of some 560 of the donors excluded roughly 17 rarely observed V segments, including chromosome 9 orphons, because counts were too low. The presence/absence analyses assumed that sequencing depth was roughly uniform across donors, and that assumption may not be true. For the cohort, immune exposure information was limited to CMV serostatus. Only TCR beta chains were sequenced in this cohort, and the absence of alpha or paired-chain data limited detectable features. According to a later analysis, TCR association rates differed among HLA loci, with DRB1 alleles showing the most associated TCRs and HLA-C alleles showing the fewest. The sequencing pipeline was judged likely to have produced a cluster of highly shared sequence variants as a technical artifact. Because the 87-base-pair reads could not distinguish some IMGT-functional V segments, including TRBV6-2 and TRBV6-3, those segments were excluded. Specific HLA alleles were associated with 16,951 TCR beta sequences at a false discovery rate of 0.05 in a later analysis. Cytomegalovirus status was reported to be diagnosed by the classifier with high specificity and sensitivity in both the original and validation cohorts. A later genetic analysis reported fewer N-insertions in productive TCRs among donors in an Asian-associated ancestry cluster than the roughly 640-donor mean. An earlier analysis of 587 of the donors showed that most TCR beta V segments appeared in productive rearrangements either about 90% or about 30% of the time, which broadly matched IMGT annotations. A later genetic analysis associated a missense DCLRE1C variant with V-gene and J-gene trimming of TCR beta chains, and an independent cohort replicated the association. A further reported finding was that TCR beta sequences accurately predicted the HLA-A and HLA-B alleles for most subjects in the first cohort. When HLA alleles, especially DR and DQ, strongly co-occurred, TCR associations were difficult to assign to individual alleles. Because some donors lacked HLA typing at each locus, the association tests relied only on the typed subset. Compared with equally common non-associated chains, HLA-associated TCR beta chains in a later analysis were more clonally expanded and had lower generation probabilities. According to a later analysis, parvovirus B19, influenza, CMV and Epstein-Barr virus appeared linked to several top co-occurrence clusters.

The cohort consisted of approximately 690 healthy bone marrow donors. All cohort members were sampled while nominally healthy, although unrecorded immune exposures were likely present. The donor was CMV seronegative and belonged to the group of 350 or so seronegative cohort members. Every donor gave a peripheral blood sample, and the peripheral blood mononuclear cells from that sample were used for TCR beta sequencing. The Qiagen DNeasy Blood Extraction Kit was used to extract genomic DNA from the blood cell samples. A note on this clone: Its target antigen remains unknown. Base qualities are missing; no much larger clone stands one base away.

At the junction V is shortened by 0 bases and J by 7 bases; bases outside the gene matches: 15. As encoded in the germline V gene (reference sequence), CDR1 is LNHNV while CDR2 is YYDKDF. Taken from cysteine to phenylalanine, the CDR3 has 17 residues. Left in the record is the CDR3 DNA by itself, 51 bases read in frame from the first base. Libraries were constructed by the immunoSEQ multiplex PCR assay. The multiplex PCR relied on a mix of 60 forward primers for TCR Vbeta segments and 13 reverse primers for TCR Jbeta segments. A multiplex PCR assay on genomic DNA amplified the CDR3 region of rearranged TCR beta genes. The Illumina HiSeq System was used to sequence the amplified TCR beta libraries as 87-base-pair reads. On the study's bioinformatics: Across the roughly 600 repertoires, a later analysis counted tens of millions of unique TCR beta chains, roughly 11 million of which were shared by at least two donors. Raw reads were error-corrected and collapsed into unique sequences by a nearest-neighbor algorithm in which closely related sequences were merged to remove PCR and sequencing errors. V, D and J gene segments were assigned by aligning CDR3 sequences to IMGT reference sequences. For a sequence to be retained, at least a six-nucleotide match to both a V gene segment and a J gene segment was required. Rearrangements were classified as productive when the CDR3 lacked stop codons and remained in frame with V and J, and all other rearrangements were classified as non-productive. Following IMGT convention, CDR3 was defined as the stretch from the second conserved V-encoded cysteine up to the conserved J-encoded phenylalanine. Sequences without an unambiguous match to a single V gene segment were excluded from the earlier analysis of about 600 of the donors. An earlier analysis of a few hundred of the donors classified V segments as functional when productive rearrangements were above 56.7% and as segregating when the standard deviation between donors was above 5%. A statistical classification framework was built for diagnosing cytomegalovirus status from the catalog of TCR beta chain sequences. In a later analysis, TCR nucleotide sequences were compared against IMGT/GENE-DB human TR gene sequences so that V and J genes could be assigned. A later analysis assigned CDR3 sequences and most-parsimonious VDJ recombination scenarios with the TCRdist pipeline. A later analysis defined each TCR beta chain by its CDR3 amino acid sequence plus V-gene family, and excluded reads lacking a unique V-gene family. In a later analysis, fewer than 600 highly shared, low-generation-probability nucleotide sequences were removed to address suspected cross-contamination and a sequencing artifact. A later analysis calculated a clonal expansion index for each public chain from normalized within-repertoire ranks of inferred template counts. A later analysis computed generation probabilities with a VDJ recombination model fitted to out-of-frame rearrangements, and checked the results against IGoR. In a later analysis, TCR-TCR, TCR-HLA and TCR-CMV co-occurrence was scored with hypergeometric tests, and a repertoire-size bias correction was applied to TCR pairs. To estimate false discovery rates, a later analysis permuted the HLA or CMV assignments 20 times. In a later analysis, co-occurring TCRs were grouped with DBSCAN, and TCRdist sequence similarity was added when clustering was performed within HLA-allele-positive subsets. For co-occurrence clustering, repertoires with fewer than 30,000 or more than 120,000 public chains were excluded, along with five repertoires with anomalous nucleotide sharing. In TCRdb, the immuneACCESS table is reduced to in-frame sequences with V and J assigned. These tables do not hold every clone; where another copy was compared, an unresolved V gene accounts for under half, and the others remain unexplained. V and J calls and clone size come straight from that table; D and trimming were deduced from the DNA. The sample profile shows around 170,000 clones; approximately 78% of them were found once. The biggest ten clones account for less than 0.85% of the sample.

Input material: PBMCs. The chain joins TRBV15 to TRBJ2-7, with TRBD2 matching 7 junction bases. This clonotype was obtained from a woman between 18 and 29 years old in good health and CMV-seronegative. The CDR3 region reads CATSRDYRLAPSLEQYF. Read as DNA, the sequence is TGTGCCACCAGCAGAGATTATAGACTAGCCCCCTCCCTGGAGCAGTACTTC.